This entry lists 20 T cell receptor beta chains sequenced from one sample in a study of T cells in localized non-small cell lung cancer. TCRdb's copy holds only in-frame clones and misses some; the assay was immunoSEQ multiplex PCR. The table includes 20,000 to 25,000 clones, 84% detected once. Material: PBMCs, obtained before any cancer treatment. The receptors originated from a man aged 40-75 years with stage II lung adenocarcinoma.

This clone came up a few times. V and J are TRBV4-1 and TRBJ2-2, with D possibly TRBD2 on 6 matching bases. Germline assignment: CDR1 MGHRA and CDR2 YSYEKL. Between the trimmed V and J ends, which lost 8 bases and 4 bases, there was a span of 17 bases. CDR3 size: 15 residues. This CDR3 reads CASREPVGSTGELFF. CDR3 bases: TGCGCCAGCCGGGAGCCGGTCGGGAGCACCGGGGAGCTGTTTTTT.

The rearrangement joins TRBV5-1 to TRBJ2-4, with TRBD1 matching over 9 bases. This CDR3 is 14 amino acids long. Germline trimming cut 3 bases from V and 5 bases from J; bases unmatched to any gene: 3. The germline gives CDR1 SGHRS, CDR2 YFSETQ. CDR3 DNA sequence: TGCGCCAGCAGCTCTGGGACAGGGCAAAACATTCAGTACTTC. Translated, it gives CASSSGTGQNIQYF. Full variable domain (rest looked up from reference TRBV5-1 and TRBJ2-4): KAGVTQTPRYLIKTRGQQVTLSCSPISGHRSVSWYQQTPGQGLQFLFEYFSETQRNKGNFPGRFSGRQFSNSRSEMNVSTLELGDSALYLCASSSGTGQNIQYFGAGTRLSVL.

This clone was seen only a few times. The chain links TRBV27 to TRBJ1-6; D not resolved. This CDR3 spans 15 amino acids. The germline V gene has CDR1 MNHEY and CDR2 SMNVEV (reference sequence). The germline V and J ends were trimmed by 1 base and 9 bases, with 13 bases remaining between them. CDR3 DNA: TGTGCCAGCAGTTTATATAGGGTCTTAGCTTCACCCCTCCACTTT. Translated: CASSLYRVLASPLHF.

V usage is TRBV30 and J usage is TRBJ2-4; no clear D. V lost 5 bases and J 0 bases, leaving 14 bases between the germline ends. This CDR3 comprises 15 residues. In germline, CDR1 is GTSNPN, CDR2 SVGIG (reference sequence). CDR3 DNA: TGTGCCTGGGGGTTAGGGCAGCTAGCCAAAAACATTCAGTACTTC. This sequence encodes CAWGLGQLAKNIQYF.

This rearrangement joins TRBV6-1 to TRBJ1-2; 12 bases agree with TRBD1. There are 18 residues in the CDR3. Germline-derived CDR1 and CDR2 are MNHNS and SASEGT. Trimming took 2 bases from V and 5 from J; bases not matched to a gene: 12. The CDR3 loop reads CASSEISSGQGARYGYTF. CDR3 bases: TGTGCCAGCAGTGAAATAAGTTCGGGACAGGGGGCGCGGTATGGCTACACCTTC.

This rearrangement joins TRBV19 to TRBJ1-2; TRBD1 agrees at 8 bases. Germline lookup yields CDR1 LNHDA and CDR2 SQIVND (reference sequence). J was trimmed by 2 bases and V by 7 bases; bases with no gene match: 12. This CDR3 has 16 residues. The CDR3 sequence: CASNSGQVVSNYGYTF. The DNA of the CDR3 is TGTGCCAGTAACTCGGGACAGGTGGTATCGAACTATGGCTACACCTTC.

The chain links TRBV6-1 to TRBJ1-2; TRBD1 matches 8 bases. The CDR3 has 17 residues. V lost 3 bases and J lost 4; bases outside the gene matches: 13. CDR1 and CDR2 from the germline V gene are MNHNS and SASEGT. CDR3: CASSEIGAGGAGYGYTF. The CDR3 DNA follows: TGTGCCAGCAGTGAGATTGGGGCAGGGGGCGCGGGCTATGGCTACACCTTC.

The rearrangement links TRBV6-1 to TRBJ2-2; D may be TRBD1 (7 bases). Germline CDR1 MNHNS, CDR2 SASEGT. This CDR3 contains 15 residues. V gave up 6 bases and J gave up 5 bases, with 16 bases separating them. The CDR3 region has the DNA TGTGCCAGCAGAACGGGCAGGGGGGAGACCGGGGAGCTGTTTTTT. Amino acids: CASRTGRGETGELFF.

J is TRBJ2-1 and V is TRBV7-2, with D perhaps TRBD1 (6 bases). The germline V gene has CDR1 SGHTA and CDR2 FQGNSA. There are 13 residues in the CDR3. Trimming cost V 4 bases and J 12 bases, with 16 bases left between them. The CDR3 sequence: CASSSTQGQVQFF. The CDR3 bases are TGTGCCAGCAGCTCTACACAGGGTCAAGTGCAGTTCTTC.

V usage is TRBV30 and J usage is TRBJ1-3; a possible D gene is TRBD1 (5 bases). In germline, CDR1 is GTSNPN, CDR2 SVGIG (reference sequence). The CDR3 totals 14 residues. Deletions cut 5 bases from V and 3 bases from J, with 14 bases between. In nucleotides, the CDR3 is TGTGCCTGGTTCAGGGAATTAGGTGGAAACACCATATATTTT. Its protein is CAWFRELGGNTIYF.

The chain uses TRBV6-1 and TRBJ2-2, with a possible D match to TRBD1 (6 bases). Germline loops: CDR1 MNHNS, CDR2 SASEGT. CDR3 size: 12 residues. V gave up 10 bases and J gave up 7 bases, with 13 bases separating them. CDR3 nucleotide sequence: TGTGCCACTAACAGGGTTGACGGGGAGCTGTTTTTT. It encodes CATNRVDGELFF.

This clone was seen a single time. CDR3 nucleotide sequence: TGCGCCAGCTCCAGTGCGACAGGGAGCAATCAGCCCCAGCATTTT. This sequence encodes CASSSATGSNQPQHF. This rearrangement joins TRBV4-1 to TRBJ1-5, with TRBD1 identical over 7 bases. The CDR3 has 15 amino acids. Germline loops: CDR1 MGHRA, CDR2 YSYEKL. J gave up 1 base and V 8 bases, and 8 bases lay outside the gene matches.

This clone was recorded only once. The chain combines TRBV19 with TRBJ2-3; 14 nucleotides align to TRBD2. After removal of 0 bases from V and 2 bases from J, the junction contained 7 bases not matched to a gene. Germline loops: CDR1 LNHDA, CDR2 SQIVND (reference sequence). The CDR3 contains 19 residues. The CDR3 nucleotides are TGTGCCAGTAGTATAGATGCTGGACTAGCGGGGGGAATCACAGATACGCAGTATTTT. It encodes CASSIDAGLAGGITDTQYF.

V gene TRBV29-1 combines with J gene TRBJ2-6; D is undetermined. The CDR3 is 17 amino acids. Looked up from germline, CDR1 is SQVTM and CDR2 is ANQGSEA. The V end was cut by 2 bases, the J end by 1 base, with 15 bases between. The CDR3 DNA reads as TGCAGCGTTGAACCGGAGTTCGAAAGTTCTGGGGCCAACGTCCTGACTTTC. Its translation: CSVEPEFESSGANVLTF.

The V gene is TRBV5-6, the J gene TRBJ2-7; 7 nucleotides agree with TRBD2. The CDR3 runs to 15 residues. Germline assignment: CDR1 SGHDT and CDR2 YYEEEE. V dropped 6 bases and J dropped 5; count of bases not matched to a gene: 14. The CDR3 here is CASNPQGGSLHEQYF. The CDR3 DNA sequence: TGTGCCAGCAACCCCCAGGGCGGGAGTCTACACGAGCAGTACTTC.

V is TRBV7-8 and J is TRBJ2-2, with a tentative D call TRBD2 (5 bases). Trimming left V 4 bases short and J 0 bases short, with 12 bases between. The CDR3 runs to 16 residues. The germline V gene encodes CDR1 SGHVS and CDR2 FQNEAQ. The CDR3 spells CASSSLGSSNTGELFF. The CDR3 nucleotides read TGTGCCAGCAGCTCACTAGGGAGCTCGAACACCGGGGAGCTGTTTTTT. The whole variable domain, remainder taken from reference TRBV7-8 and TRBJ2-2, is GAGVSQSPRYKVAKRGQDVALRCDPISGHVSLFWYQQALGQGPEFLTYFQNEAQLDKSGLPSDRFFAERPEGSVSTLKIQRTQQEDSAVYLCASSSLGSSNTGELFFGEGSRLTVL.

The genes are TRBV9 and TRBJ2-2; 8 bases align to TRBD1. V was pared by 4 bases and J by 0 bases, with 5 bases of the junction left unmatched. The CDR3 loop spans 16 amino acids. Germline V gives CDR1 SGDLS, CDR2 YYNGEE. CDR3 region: CASSLNRGANTGELFF. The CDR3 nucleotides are TGTGCCAGCAGCTTAAACAGGGGGGCGAACACCGGGGAGCTGTTTTTT.

The CDR3 DNA sequence: TGTGCCAGCAGCTTAGGGCCAGGGGTCGCTGTTGAAAAACTGTTTTTT. Translation: CASSLGPGVAVEKLFF. The genes are TRBV7-6 and TRBJ1-4; tentative D call: TRBD1 (6 bases). Trimming removed 1 base at V and 7 bases at J, with 16 bases between. From germline, CDR1 is SGHVS and CDR2 FNYEAQ. The CDR3 consists of 16 residues.

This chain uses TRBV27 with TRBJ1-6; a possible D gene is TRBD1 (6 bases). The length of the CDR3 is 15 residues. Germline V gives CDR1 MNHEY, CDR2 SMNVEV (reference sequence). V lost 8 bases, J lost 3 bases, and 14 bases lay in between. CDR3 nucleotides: TGTGCCAGCGGCCCAGACAGGATCTATAATTCACCCCTCCACTTT. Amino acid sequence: CASGPDRIYNSPLHF.

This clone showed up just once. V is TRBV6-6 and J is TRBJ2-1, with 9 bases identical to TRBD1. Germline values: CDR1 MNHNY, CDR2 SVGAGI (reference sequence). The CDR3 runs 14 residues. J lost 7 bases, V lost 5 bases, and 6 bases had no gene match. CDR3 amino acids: CASSNPGQGNEQFF. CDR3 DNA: TGTGCCAGCAGTAACCCGGGACAGGGAAATGAGCAGTTCTTC.